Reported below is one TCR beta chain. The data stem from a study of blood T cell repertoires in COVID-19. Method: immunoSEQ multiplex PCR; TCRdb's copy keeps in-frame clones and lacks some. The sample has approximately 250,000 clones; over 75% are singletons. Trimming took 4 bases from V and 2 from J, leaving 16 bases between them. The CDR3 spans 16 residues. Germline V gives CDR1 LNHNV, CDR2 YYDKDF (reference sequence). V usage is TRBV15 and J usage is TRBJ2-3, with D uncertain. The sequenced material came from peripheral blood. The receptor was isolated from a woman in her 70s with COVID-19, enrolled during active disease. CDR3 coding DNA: TGTGCCACCAGCACGCCGGGTAAAGAGGTCACAGATACGCAGTATTTT. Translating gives CATSTPGKEVTDTQYF. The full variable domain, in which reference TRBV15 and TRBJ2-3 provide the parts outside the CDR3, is DAMVIQNPRYQVTQFGKPVTLSCSQTLNHNVMYWYQQKSSQAPKLLFHYYDKDFNNEADTPDNFQSRRPNTSFCFLDIRSPGLGDTAMYLCATSTPGKEVTDTQYFGPGTRLTVL.